The sample holds a few counts of the clone carrying this TCR beta chain. These data originate in a study of CD8 T cells in Susac syndrome. It was with random hexamers that roughly 0.45 to 1 ug RNA was reverse transcribed. The amplification used immunoSEQ multiplex PCR on TCR beta CDR3; it spanned 54 Vbeta and 13 Jbeta. TCRdb redid the calling of the immunoSEQ multiplex PCR reads with MiXCR, one entry per CDR3 protein. The sample records 95,000 to 150,000 distinct CDR3 sequences, about 94% being singletons. Negative isolation was used for CD8+ and CD4+ T cells and FACS enrichment for TEMRA cells. V gave up 4 bases and J gave up 4 bases, with 4 bases separating them. This CDR3 region has 11 residues. Germline CDR1 SQVTM, CDR2 ANQGSEA.

The source material was CD8+ T cells from PBMCs. The TCR originated in a human donor with Susac syndrome. The chain has TRBV29-1 and TRBJ2-2; D is unclear. CDR3 coding DNA: TGCAGCGTTGTAATCACCGGGGAGCTGTTTTTT. Its protein is CSVVITGELFF.